This is a list of T cell receptor beta chains from one sample in a study of long-term antiretroviral therapy in people with HIV. Only in-frame clones appear in the TCRdb table, and some are missing; sequencing was by immunoSEQ multiplex PCR. Of approximately 25,000 clones in the sample, around nine tenths were seen once. The sample consisted of unsorted PBMCs, taken roughly 4.5 years after starting antiretroviral therapy. The origin of the receptors is a man aged 25 to 40 with HIV. Each CDR3 is given with its conserved first and last residue. A D gene is named only where the DNA matches it firmly. A row's size may be missing; if present it is once, few, many or a size class.

D: NA; length: 13; size: NA; V: TRBV25-1; J: TRBJ1-1; DNA: TGTGCCAGCAACTTAGGGGGGAACACTGAAGCTTTCTTT; CDR3: CASNLGGNTEAFF
D: NA; length: 15; size: NA; V: TRBV9; J: TRBJ2-5; DNA: TGTGCCAGCAGCTTCGGGGGGACAGATCAAGAGACCCAGTACTTC; CDR3: CASSFGGTDQETQYF
D: NA; length: 14; size: NA; V: TRBV4-2; J: TRBJ2-4; DNA: TGTGCCAGCAGCCAAGAAGGGGTCAAAAACATTCAGTACTTC; CDR3: CASSQEGVKNIQYF
D: NA; length: 15; size: once; V: TRBV27; J: TRBJ1-1; DNA: TGTGCCAGCAGTTCGGTGAGGGAGGGAAACACTGAAGCTTTCTTT; CDR3: CASSSVREGNTEAFF
D: NA; length: 18; size: NA; V: TRBV30; J: TRBJ2-5; DNA: TGTGCCTGGAGTGTACCCCTCCCCTTGAGACGAACCCAAGAGACCCAGTACTTC; CDR3: CAWSVPLPLRRTQETQYF
D: TRBD2; length: 17; size: NA; V: TRBV7-7; J: TRBJ2-5; DNA: TGTGCTAGCAGCTTAGCGGGAAACGCCTGGGGCCAAGAGACCCAGTACTTC; CDR3: CASSLAGNAWGQETQYF
D: NA; length: 16; size: NA; V: TRBV9; J: TRBJ2-2; DNA: TGTGCCAGCAGCGTAGTGGCAGGGGTTGGCGCCGGGGAGCTGTTTTTT; CDR3: CASSVVAGVGAGELFF
D: NA; length: 14; size: NA; V: TRBV19; J: TRBJ1-3; DNA: TGTGCCAGTATGGGACTGAGCTCTGGAAACACCATATATTTT; CDR3: CASMGLSSGNTIYF
D: NA; length: 16; size: NA; V: TRBV2; J: TRBJ2-6; DNA: TGTGCCAGCAGTGAACCCAGGGAACCTGGGGCCAACGTCCTGACTTTC; CDR3: CASSEPREPGANVLTF
D: TRBD1; length: 15; size: few; V: TRBV5-8; J: TRBJ2-2; DNA: TGTGCCGGCCGGGACAGGACCTTAAACACCGGGGAGCTGTTTTTT; CDR3: CAGRDRTLNTGELFF
D: NA; length: 12; size: NA; V: TRBV30; J: TRBJ2-7; DNA: TGTGCCCCCTCCTGCCAGCCATACGAGCAGTACTTC; CDR3: CAPSCQPYEQYF
D: TRBD2; length: 16; size: NA; V: TRBV6-4; J: TRBJ2-3; DNA: TGTGCCAGCAGTGTGCTAGCGGGGGGGACCACAGATACGCAGTATTTT; CDR3: CASSVLAGGTTDTQYF
D: TRBD2; length: 15; size: NA; V: TRBV7-2; J: TRBJ2-2; DNA: TGTGCCAGCAGCTTGACGGGGGGGGTCACCGGGGAGCTGTTTTTT; CDR3: CASSLTGGVTGELFF
D: NA; length: 17; size: NA; V: TRBV11-2; J: TRBJ2-1; DNA: TGTGCCAGCAGCCATAGACCCGGGACTCCCTTGGGGGATGAGCAGTTCTTC; CDR3: CASSHRPGTPLGDEQFF
D: TRBD1; length: 14; size: NA; V: TRBV2; J: TRBJ2-7; DNA: TGTGCCAGCAGTGATACAGGGGCCCCCTACGAGCAGTACTTC; CDR3: CASSDTGAPYEQYF
D: NA; length: 11; size: few; V: TRBV4-1; J: TRBJ1-4; DNA: TGCGCCAGCCGAAAGAATGAAAAACTGTTTTTT; CDR3: CASRKNEKLFF
D: NA; length: 13; size: NA; V: TRBV9; J: TRBJ2-7; DNA: TGTGCCAGCAGCGTAGAAGCAGGTTACGAGCAGTACTTC; CDR3: CASSVEAGYEQYF
D: TRBD2; length: 14; size: NA; V: TRBV28; J: TRBJ2-7; DNA: TGTGCCAGCAGTTTGGACCGGGGGGGGTCGGAGCAGTACTTC; CDR3: CASSLDRGGSEQYF
D: NA; length: 13; size: NA; V: TRBV5-6; J: TRBJ1-5; DNA: TGTGCCAGCAGCTTGTATAGCAATCAGCCCCAGCATTTT; CDR3: CASSLYSNQPQHF
D: NA; length: 15; size: once; V: TRBV4-3; J: TRBJ2-3; DNA: TGCGCCAGCAGCCAAGCGGAGCTGAGCACAGATACGCAGTATTTT; CDR3: CASSQAELSTDTQYF
D: NA; length: 18; size: NA; V: TRBV7-8; J: TRBJ1-4; DNA: TGTGCCAGCAGCTCAACACGATTACCGACAGGAGATAATGAAAAACTGTTTTTT; CDR3: CASSSTRLPTGDNEKLFF
D: NA; length: 13; size: NA; V: TRBV18; J: TRBJ1-3; DNA: TGTGCCAGCTCACCGGGCCCTCGGGATACCATATATTTT; CDR3: CASSPGPRDTIYF
D: NA; length: 14; size: once; V: TRBV18; J: TRBJ2-1; DNA: TGTGCCAGCTCACCCGGTGGAGGGTACAATGAGCAGTTCTTC; CDR3: CASSPGGGYNEQFF
D: NA; length: 15; size: once; V: TRBV15; J: TRBJ1-2; DNA: TGTGCCACCAGCAGAGATCGAGGGGGGAGCTATGGCTACACCTTC; CDR3: CATSRDRGGSYGYTF
D: NA; length: 17; size: NA; V: TRBV19; J: TRBJ1-5; DNA: TGTGCCAGTAGTTCCAGGGAGACTGAAGCGAGCAATCAGCCCCAGCATTTT; CDR3: CASSSRETEASNQPQHF
D: TRBD2; length: 17; size: NA; V: TRBV9; J: TRBJ2-2; DNA: TGTGCCAGCAGCGTAGGGGGATGGCTAGCGGGAACCGGGGAGCTGTTTTTT; CDR3: CASSVGGWLAGTGELFF
D: TRBD2; length: 16; size: NA; V: TRBV11-2; J: TRBJ2-3; DNA: TGTGCCAGCAGCGTCCGACTAGCGGCCCTCACAGATACGCAGTATTTT; CDR3: CASSVRLAALTDTQYF
D: TRBD1; length: 14; size: NA; V: TRBV27; J: TRBJ1-3; DNA: TGTGCCAGCAGTTTTACAGGGGCTGGAAACACCATATATTTT; CDR3: CASSFTGAGNTIYF
D: TRBD2; length: 15; size: once; V: TRBV7-3; J: TRBJ2-1; DNA: TGTGCCTCGGCGGCCGGGACTAGCGGATACAATGAGCAGTTCTTC; CDR3: CASAAGTSGYNEQFF
D: NA; length: 11; size: NA; V: TRBV25-1; J: TRBJ1-2; DNA: TGTGCCAGCAGTGATGTCGGCGGATCCACCTTC; CDR3: CASSDVGGSTF
D: NA; length: 15; size: NA; V: TRBV6-5; J: TRBJ2-3; DNA: TGTGCCAGCAGCTCGGGCACAGGGCACACAGATACGCAGTATTTT; CDR3: CASSSGTGHTDTQYF
D: TRBD1; length: 15; size: NA; V: TRBV5-5; J: TRBJ2-7; DNA: TGTGCCAGCAGCTTGGTAGGGACAGGGGGCCACGAGCAGTACTTC; CDR3: CASSLVGTGGHEQYF
D: NA; length: 16; size: NA; V: TRBV9; J: TRBJ2-7; DNA: TGTGCCAGCAGCCCACCCGGCCTCCCCGCCTTCGCCGAGCAGTACTTC; CDR3: CASSPPGLPAFAEQYF
D: NA; length: 15; size: NA; V: TRBV7-3; J: TRBJ2-1; DNA: TGTGCCAGCAGCTTAACCCCTTGGGAGAGGAATGAGCAGTTCTTC; CDR3: CASSLTPWERNEQFF
D: NA; length: 13; size: NA; V: TRBV30; J: TRBJ1-5; DNA: TGTGCCTGGAGTGCGGTTAGCAATCAGCCCCAGCATTTT; CDR3: CAWSAVSNQPQHF
D: NA; length: 19; size: NA; V: TRBV4-1; J: TRBJ2-6; DNA: TGCGCCAGCAGCCAAGAGGCTACGGGGTACGGTGGTGGGGCCAACGTCCTGACTTTC; CDR3: CASSQEATGYGGGANVLTF
D: NA; length: 14; size: NA; V: TRBV5-4; J: TRBJ2-7; DNA: TGTGCCAGCAGCTTGGGGGGCTTCTCCTACGAGCAGTACTTC; CDR3: CASSLGGFSYEQYF
D: NA; length: 16; size: NA; V: TRBV6-5; J: TRBJ2-2; DNA: TGTGCCAGCAGTTACTCAGGGGGAACGAACACCGGGGAGCTGTTTTTT; CDR3: CASSYSGGTNTGELFF
D: NA; length: 13; size: once; V: TRBV7-2; J: TRBJ1-1; DNA: TGTGCCAACGCAGGGGCGGGAAACACTGAAGCTTTCTTT; CDR3: CANAGAGNTEAFF
D: TRBD2; length: 15; size: NA; V: TRBV6-5; J: TRBJ2-5; DNA: TGTGCCAGCGGGAGGGCCACAAGGACACAGGAGACCCAGTACTTC; CDR3: CASGRATRTQETQYF
D: NA; length: 12; size: NA; V: TRBV5-5; J: TRBJ2-7; DNA: TGTGCCAGCAGCTTGGGAATGAACGAGCAGTACTTC; CDR3: CASSLGMNEQYF
D: NA; length: 14; size: NA; V: TRBV18; J: TRBJ1-2; DNA: TGTGCCAGCTCACCGGGCAGGGGCGCGGATGGCTACACCTTC; CDR3: CASSPGRGADGYTF
D: NA; length: 11; size: NA; V: TRBV15; J: TRBJ1-1; DNA: TGTGCCACCAGCCGGGGCACTGAAGCTTTCTTT; CDR3: CATSRGTEAFF
D: TRBD2; length: 16; size: NA; V: TRBV9; J: TRBJ2-7; DNA: TGTGCCAGCAGCGTAGGCTCACTAGCGGGAGCAAGCGAGCAGTACTTC; CDR3: CASSVGSLAGASEQYF
D: NA; length: 13; size: NA; V: TRBV4-1; J: TRBJ1-2; DNA: TGCGCCAGCAGCCAAGGTCTCCTCTATGGCTACACCTTC; CDR3: CASSQGLLYGYTF